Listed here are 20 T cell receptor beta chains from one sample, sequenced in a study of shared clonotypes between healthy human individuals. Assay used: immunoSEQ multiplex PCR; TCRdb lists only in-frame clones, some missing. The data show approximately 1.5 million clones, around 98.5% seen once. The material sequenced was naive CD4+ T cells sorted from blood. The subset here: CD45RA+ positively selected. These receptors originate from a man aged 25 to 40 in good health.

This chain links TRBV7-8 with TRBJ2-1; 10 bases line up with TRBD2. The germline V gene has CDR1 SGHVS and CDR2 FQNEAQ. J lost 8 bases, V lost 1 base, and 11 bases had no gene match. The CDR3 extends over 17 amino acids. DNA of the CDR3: TGTGCCAGCAGCTTAGTGCAGTTTGTGGGGACTAGCGATGAGCAGTTCTTC. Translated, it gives CASSLVQFVGTSDEQFF.

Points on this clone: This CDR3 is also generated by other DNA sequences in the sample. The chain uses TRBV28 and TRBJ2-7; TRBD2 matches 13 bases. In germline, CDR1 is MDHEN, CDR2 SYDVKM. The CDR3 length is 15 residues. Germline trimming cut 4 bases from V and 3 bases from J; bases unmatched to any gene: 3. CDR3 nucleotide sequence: TGTGCCAGCAGTTCCTGGACTAGCGGGAGCTACGAGCAGTACTTC. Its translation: CASSSWTSGSYEQYF.

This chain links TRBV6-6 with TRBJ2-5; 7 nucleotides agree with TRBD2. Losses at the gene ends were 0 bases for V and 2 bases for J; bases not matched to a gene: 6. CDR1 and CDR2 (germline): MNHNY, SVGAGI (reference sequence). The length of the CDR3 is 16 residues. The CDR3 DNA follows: TGTGCCAGCAGTTACTCGGGAGGCGGGAGTCAAGAGACCCAGTACTTC. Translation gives CASSYSGGGSQETQYF.

The CDR3 loop is CASSVVGGEKNEQFF. The CDR3 region has the DNA TGTGCCAGCAGCGTAGTTGGGGGAGAAAAGAATGAGCAGTTCTTC. The genes are TRBV9 and TRBJ2-1; possibly TRBD1 or TRBD2 for D (5 bases each). CDR1 is SGDLS and CDR2 is YYNGEE in the germline V gene. V gave up 0 bases and J gave up 7 bases, with 14 bases separating them. CDR3 length equals 15 residues.

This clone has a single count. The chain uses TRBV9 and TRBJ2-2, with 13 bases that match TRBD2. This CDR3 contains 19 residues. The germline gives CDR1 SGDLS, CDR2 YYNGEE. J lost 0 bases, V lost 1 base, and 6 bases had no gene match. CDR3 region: CASSVWGTSGNANTGELFF. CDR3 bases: TGTGCCAGCAGCGTATGGGGGACTAGCGGGAACGCGAACACCGGGGAGCTGTTTTTT.

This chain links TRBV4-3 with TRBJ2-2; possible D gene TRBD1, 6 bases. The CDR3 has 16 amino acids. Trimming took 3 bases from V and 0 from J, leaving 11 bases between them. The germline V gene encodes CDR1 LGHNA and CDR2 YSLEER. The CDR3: CASSHAGAPNTGELFF. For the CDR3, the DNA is TGCGCCAGCAGCCATGCAGGGGCACCGAACACCGGGGAGCTGTTTTTT.

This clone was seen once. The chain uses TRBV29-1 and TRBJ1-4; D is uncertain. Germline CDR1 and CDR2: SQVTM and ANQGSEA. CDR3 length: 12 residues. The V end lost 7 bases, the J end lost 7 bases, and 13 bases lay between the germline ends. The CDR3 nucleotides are TGCAGCGCTGGGGTAGGGTCTGAAAAACTGTTTTTT. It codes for CSAGVGSEKLFF.

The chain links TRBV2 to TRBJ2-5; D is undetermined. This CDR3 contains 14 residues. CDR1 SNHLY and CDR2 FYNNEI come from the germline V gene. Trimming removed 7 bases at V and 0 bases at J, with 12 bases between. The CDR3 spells CASKWAAYQETQYF. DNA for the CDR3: TGTGCCAGCAAGTGGGCAGCGTACCAAGAGACCCAGTACTTC.

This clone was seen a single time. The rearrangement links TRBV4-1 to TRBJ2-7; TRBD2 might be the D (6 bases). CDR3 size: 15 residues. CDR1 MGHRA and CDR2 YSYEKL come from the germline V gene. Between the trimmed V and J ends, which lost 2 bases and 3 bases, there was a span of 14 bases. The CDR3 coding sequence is TGCGCCAGCAGCCAACAGGCGGGACGAGACTACGAGCAGTACTTC. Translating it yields CASSQQAGRDYEQYF.

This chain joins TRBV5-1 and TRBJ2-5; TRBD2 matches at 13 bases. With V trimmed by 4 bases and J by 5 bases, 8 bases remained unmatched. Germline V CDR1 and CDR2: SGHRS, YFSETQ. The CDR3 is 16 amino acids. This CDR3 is CASSTGLAGEGETQYF. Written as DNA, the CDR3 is TGCGCCAGCAGCACAGGACTAGCGGGAGAGGGGGAGACCCAGTACTTC.

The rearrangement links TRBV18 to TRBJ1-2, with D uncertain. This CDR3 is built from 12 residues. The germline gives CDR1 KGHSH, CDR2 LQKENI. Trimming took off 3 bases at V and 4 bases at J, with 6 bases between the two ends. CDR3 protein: CASSPRTYGYTF. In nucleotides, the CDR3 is TGTGCCAGCTCACCGAGGACCTATGGCTACACCTTC.

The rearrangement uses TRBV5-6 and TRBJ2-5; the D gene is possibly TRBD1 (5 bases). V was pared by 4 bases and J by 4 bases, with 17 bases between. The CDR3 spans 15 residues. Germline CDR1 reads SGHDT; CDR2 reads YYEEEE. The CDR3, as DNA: TGTGCCAGCAGCCCAAGGAAGGGGATTGGAGAGACCCAGTACTTC. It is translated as CASSPRKGIGETQYF. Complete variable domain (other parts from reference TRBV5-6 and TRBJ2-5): DAGVTQSPTHLIKTRGQQVTLRCSPKSGHDTVSWYQQALGQGPQFIFQYYEEEERQRGNFPDRFSGHQFPNYSSELNVNALLLGDSALYLCASSPRKGIGETQYFGPGTRLLVL.

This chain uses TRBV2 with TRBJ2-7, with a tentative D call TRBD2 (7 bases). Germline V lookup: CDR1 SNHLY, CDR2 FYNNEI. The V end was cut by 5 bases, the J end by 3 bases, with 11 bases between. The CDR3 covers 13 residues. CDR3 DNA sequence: TGTGCCAGCAGTCAGCGGGACATCTACGAGCAGTACTTC. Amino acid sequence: CASSQRDIYEQYF.

CDR3 region: CASSLASGQYNQPQHF. As DNA, the CDR3 is TGTGCCAGCAGCTTAGCGTCGGGCCAGTACAATCAGCCCCAGCATTTT. This sequence joins TRBV7-9 and TRBJ1-5; no clear D gene. This CDR3 contains 16 residues. With 0 bases removed from V and 3 bases from J, the gap between germline ends came to 12 bases. Looked up from germline, CDR1 is SEHNR and CDR2 is FQNEAQ (reference sequence).

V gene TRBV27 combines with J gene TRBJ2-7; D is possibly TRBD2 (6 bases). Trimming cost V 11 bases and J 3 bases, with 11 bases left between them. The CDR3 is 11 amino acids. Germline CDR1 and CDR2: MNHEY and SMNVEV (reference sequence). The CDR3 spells CARREVYEQYF. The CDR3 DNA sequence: TGTGCCCGGAGGGAAGTCTACGAGCAGTACTTC.

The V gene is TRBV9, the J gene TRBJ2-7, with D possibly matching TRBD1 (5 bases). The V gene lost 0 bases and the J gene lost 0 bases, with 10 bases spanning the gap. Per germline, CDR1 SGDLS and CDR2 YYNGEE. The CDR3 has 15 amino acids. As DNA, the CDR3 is TGTGCCAGCAGCGTAGGACAGTTAAGCTCCTACGAGCAGTACTTC. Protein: CASSVGQLSSYEQYF.

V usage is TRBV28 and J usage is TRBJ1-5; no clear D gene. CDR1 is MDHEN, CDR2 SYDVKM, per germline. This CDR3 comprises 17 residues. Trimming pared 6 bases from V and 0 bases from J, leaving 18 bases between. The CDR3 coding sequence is TGTGCCAGCAGCAGCGCCGAGGCAGACAATAGCAATCAGCCCCAGCATTTT. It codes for CASSSAEADNSNQPQHF. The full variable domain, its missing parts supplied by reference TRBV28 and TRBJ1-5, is DVKVTQSSRYLVKRTGEKVFLECVQDMDHENMFWYRQDPGLGLRLIYFSYDVKMKEKGDIPEGYSVSREKKERFSLILESASTNQTSMYLCASSSAEADNSNQPQHFGDGTRLSIL.

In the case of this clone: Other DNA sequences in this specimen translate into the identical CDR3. The CDR3 is CASSPRGTGNQPQHF. The CDR3 coding sequence is TGTGCCAGCAGCCCCAGGGGTACTGGCAATCAGCCCCAGCATTTT. The chain uses TRBV7-2 and TRBJ1-5; D may be TRBD1 (6 bases). CDR1 and CDR2 (germline): SGHTA, FQGNSA. Trimming left V 5 bases short and J 2 bases short, with 13 bases between. The CDR3 totals 15 residues.

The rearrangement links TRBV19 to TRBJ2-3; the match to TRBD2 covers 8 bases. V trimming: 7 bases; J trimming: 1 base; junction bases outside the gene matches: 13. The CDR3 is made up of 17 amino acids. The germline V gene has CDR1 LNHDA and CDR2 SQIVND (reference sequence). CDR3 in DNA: TGTGCCAGTAACCCGGCTCGAACTAGCGGAGGCACAGATACGCAGTATTTT. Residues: CASNPARTSGGTDTQYF. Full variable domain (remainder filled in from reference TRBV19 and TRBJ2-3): DGGITQSPKYLFRKEGQNVTLSCEQNLNHDAMYWYRQDPGQGLRLIYYSQIVNDFQKGDIAEGYSVSREKKESFPLTVTSAQKNPTAFYLCASNPARTSGGTDTQYFGPGTRLTVL.

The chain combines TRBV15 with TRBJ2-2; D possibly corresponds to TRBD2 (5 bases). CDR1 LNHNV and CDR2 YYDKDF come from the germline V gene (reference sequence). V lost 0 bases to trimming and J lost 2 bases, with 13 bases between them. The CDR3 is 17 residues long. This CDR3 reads CATSRDWGAINTGELFF. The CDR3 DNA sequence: TGTGCCACCAGCAGAGATTGGGGAGCCATAAACACCGGGGAGCTGTTTTTT.